This T cell receptor (beta chain) originates from a study of shared clonotypes between healthy human individuals. The germline V gene encodes CDR1 MNHEY and CDR2 SMNVEV (reference sequence). This CDR3 has 12 residues. Libraries were prepared by immunoSEQ multiplex PCR; TCRdb keeps only in-frame clonotypes and omits some of them. Among some 470,000 clones listed, 76% were seen once. On this clone itself: A read error may account for a junction end that differs from germline.

This chain connects TRBV27 to TRBJ1-2, with 7 positions matching TRBD1. This clonotype was sampled from a woman aged 40 to 50 in good health. Some clones in this sample may be carry-over from other donors' samples. The sequenced sample consisted of PBMCs. The DNA of the CDR3 is TGTGCCAGCAGTTTACTGACGGGACAGCCTTCCTTC. Translating gives CASSLLTGQPSF.